This is a list of T cell receptor beta chains from one sample in a study of control samples from healthy donors and cancer patients. The data were produced by immunoSEQ multiplex PCR, yet TCRdb's version contains in-frame clones alone and is incomplete. Here the sample spans tens of thousands of clones, approximately 90% being singletons. Sequenced input: PBMCs. The origin of the receptors is a man aged 25 to 40 with colorectal cancer. CDR3s include the opening cysteine and the closing phenylalanine or tryptophan. The D gene is left open where the match is weak. Not every row has a clone size; where given, it reads once, few, many or a size class.

J | V | D | length | size | CDR3 | DNA
TRBJ1-1 | TRBV12-3/TRBV12-4 | - | 13 | few | CAAIEGMETEAFF | TGTGCAGCGATCGAGGGCATGGAGACTGAAGCTTTCTTT
TRBJ2-6 | TRBV5-4 | TRBD1 | 18 | - | CASSLGGQTSSGANVLTF | TGTGCCAGCAGCTTGGGGGGACAGACGAGCTCTGGGGCCAACGTCCTGACTTTC
TRBJ1-1 | TRBV18 | - | 14 | once | CASSPSQGVTEAFF | TGTGCCAGCTCACCTTCACAGGGAGTCACTGAAGCTTTCTTT
TRBJ2-1 | TRBV18 | TRBD1 | 15 | - | CASSTGTGTYNEQFF | TGTGCCAGCTCAACCGGGACAGGGACATACAATGAGCAGTTCTTC
TRBJ1-1 | TRBV7-9 | - | 14 | once | CASSSIQGNTEAFF | TGTGCCAGCAGCTCCATACAGGGTAACACTGAAGCTTTCTTT
TRBJ2-2 | TRBV2 | - | 15 | - | CASSAMGPSTGELFF | TGTGCCAGCAGTGCGATGGGACCGAGCACCGGGGAGCTGTTTTTT
TRBJ1-2 | TRBV3-1/TRBV3-2 | - | 16 | - | CASSQDLTEARYGYTF | TGTGCCAGCAGCCAAGATTTGACCGAGGCGAGGTATGGCTACACCTTC
TRBJ1-1 | TRBV4-3 | - | 13 | - | CASSQVMEGQAFF | TGCGCCAGCAGCCAAGTTATGGAGGGGCAGGCTTTCTTT
TRBJ2-1 | TRBV2 | - | 12 | - | CASSGIYNEQFF | TGTGCCAGCAGTGGTATATACAATGAGCAGTTCTTC
TRBJ2-3 | TRBV4-3 | - | 14 | - | CASSPTGPTDTQYF | TGCGCCAGCAGCCCCACCGGTCCCACAGATACGCAGTATTTT
TRBJ1-6 | TRBV6-2/TRBV6-3 | - | 13 | - | CASSRQENSPLHF | TGTGCCAGCAGCCGACAAGAAAATTCACCCCTCCACTTT
TRBJ1-6 | TRBV5-5 | TRBD1 | 15 | - | CASSLRGQDNSPLHF | TGTGCCAGCAGCCTCAGGGGGCAAGACAATTCACCCCTCCACTTT
TRBJ2-3 | TRBV4-1 | TRBD2 | 19 | - | CASSQDELAGPTSTDTQYF | TGCGCCAGCAGCCAAGATGAACTAGCGGGGCCCACTAGCACAGATACGCAGTATTTT
TRBJ1-1 | TRBV3-1/TRBV3-2 | - | 14 | - | CASSQDWGGRGAFF | TGTGCCAGCAGCCAAGATTGGGGGGGGCGAGGAGCTTTCTTT
TRBJ1-1 | TRBV6-6 | - | 15 | - | CASSYSALLGTEAFF | TGTGCCAGCAGTTACTCGGCTTTATTGGGGACTGAAGCTTTCTTT
TRBJ1-2 | TRBV11-3 | - | 12 | - | CASSLGGYGYTF | TGTGCCAGCAGCTTAGGGGGCTATGGCTACACCTTC
TRBJ2-3 | TRBV24-1 | - | 13 | - | CATSDLGGDTQYF | TGTGCCACCAGTGATTTGGGGGGGGATACGCAGTATTTT
TRBJ2-7 | TRBV29-1 | - | 13 | - | CSVRTGWSIEQYF | TGCAGCGTCCGAACGGGTTGGAGCATCGAGCAGTACTTC
TRBJ2-4 | TRBV4-3 | - | 19 | - | CASSQDLLRGADLENIQYF | TGCGCCAGCAGCCAAGATTTACTTCGTGGGGCAGACCTCGAAAACATTCAGTACTTC
TRBJ1-5 | TRBV5-6 | - | 14 | - | CASSFRMSNQPQHF | TGTGCCAGCAGCTTTCGGATGAGCAATCAGCCCCAGCATTTT
TRBJ2-7 | TRBV7-9 | - | 16 | - | CASSPYRSGRDYEQYF | TGTGCCAGCAGCCCGTACCGAAGCGGGCGCGACTACGAGCAGTACTTC